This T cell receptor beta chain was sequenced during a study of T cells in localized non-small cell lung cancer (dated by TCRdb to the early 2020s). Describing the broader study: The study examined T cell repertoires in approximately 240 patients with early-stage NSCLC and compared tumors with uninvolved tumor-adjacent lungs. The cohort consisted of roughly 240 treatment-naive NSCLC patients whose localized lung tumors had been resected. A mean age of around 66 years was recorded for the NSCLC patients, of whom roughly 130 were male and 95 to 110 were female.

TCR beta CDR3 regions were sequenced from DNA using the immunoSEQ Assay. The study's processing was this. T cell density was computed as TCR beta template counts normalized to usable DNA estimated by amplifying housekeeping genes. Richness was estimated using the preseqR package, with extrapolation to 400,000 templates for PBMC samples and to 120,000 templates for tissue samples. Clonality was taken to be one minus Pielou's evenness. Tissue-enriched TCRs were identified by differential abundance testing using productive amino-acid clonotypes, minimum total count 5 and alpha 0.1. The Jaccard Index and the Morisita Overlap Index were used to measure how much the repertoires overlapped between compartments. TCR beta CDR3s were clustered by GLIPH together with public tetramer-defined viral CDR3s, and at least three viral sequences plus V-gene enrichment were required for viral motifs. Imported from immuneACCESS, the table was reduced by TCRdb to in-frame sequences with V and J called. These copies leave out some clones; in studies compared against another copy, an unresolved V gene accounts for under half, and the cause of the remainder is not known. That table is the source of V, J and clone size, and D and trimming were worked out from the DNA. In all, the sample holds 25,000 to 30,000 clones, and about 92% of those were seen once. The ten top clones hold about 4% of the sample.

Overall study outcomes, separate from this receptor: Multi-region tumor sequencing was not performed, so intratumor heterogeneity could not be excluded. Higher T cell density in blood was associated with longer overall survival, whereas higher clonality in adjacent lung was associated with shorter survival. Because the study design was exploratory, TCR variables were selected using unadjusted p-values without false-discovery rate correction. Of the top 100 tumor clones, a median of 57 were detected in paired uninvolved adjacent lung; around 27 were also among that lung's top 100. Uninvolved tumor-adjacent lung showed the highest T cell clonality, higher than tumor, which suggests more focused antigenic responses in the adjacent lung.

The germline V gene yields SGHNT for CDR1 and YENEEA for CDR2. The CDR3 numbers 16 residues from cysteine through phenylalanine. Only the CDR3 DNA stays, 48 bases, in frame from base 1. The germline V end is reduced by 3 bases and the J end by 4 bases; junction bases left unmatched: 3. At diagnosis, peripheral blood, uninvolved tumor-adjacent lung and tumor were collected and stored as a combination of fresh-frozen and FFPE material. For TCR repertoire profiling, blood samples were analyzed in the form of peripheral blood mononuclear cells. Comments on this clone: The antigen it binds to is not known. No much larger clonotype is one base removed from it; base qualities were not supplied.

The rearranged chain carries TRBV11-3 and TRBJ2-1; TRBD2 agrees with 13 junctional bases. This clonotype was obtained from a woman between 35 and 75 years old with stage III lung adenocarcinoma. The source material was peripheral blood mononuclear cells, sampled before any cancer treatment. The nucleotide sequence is TGTGCCAGCAGCTTGGGACTAGCGGGGACTTACAATGAGCAGTTCTTC. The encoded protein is CASSLGLAGTYNEQFF.